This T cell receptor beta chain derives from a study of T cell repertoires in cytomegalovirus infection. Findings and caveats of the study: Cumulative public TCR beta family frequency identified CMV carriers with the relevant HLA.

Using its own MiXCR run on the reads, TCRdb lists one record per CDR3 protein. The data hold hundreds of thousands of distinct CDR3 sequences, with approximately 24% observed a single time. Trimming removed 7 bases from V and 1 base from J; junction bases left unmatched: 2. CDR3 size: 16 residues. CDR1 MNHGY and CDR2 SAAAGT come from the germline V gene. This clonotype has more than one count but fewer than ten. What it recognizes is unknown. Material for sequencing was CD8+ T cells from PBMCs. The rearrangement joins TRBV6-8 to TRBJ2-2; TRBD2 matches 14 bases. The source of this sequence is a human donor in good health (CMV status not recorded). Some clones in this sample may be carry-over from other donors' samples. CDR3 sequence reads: CASNGLAGGNTGELFF. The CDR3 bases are TGTGCCAGCAATGGACTAGCGGGGGGGAACACCGGGGAGCTGTTTTTT.